The present T cell receptor (beta chain) was sequenced within a study of human T cells and chemical hapten exposure (dated by TCRdb to about 2021). About the investigation overall: For sensitization, 2% DPC in acetone was applied to an approximately 2 cm by approximately 2 cm area of upper inner arm skin. Throughout the study period of 20 to 25 weeks, patients also received therapeutic DPC doses to the scalp every week. This study followed changes in the peripheral blood TCR repertoire in vivo during primary and secondary sensitization of alopecia patients to the hapten diphenylcyclopropenone (DPC). Blood for TCR sequencing was provided by twenty-nine alopecia patients at one to four time points (pre-sensitization, 2, 6 and 24 weeks). Patch testing on the upper back used Finn chambers containing 0.01% DPC, with scoring done after 6 days according to International Contact Dermatitis Research Group standards. Blood samples were taken from patients before sensitization (week 0) and at 2, 6 and about 24 weeks after DPC sensitization. Alopecia areata with under or over 50% scalp involvement, alopecia totalis and alopecia universalis were represented in the patient cohort, which was mostly female. Libraries were combined into a pool for sequencing, and differences in TCR yield between samples came mainly from small differences in library volumes within the pool. Overall study results and their limits: Because every patient had alopecia, a presumed autoimmune disease, the patients' immune response might differ from that of healthy individuals. Repeated subsampling changed both the strength of the expansion versus patch-test correlation and the threshold at which the correlation became significant. The number of PT1 expanded TCRs positively correlated with patch test score, significant at thresholds 8, 16 and 32 but not 4. DPC sensitization did not change the number of TCRs with a frequency above 1 in 1000, and there was no evidence of changes in global repertoire structure. Expanded TCRs formed significantly more large CDR3 similarity clusters than pre-sensitization or healthy control sets, consistent with antigen-driven responses.

This clonotype has just a few counts. It has no known antigen specificity. Base qualities are not at hand, and no much larger clone is one base apart. Cut back by 1 base and 8 bases, the V and J ends lie 7 bases apart. The germline V gene yields SGDLS for CDR1 and YYNGEE for CDR2. The CDR3 starts with the cysteine, ends with the phenylalanine, and has 13 residues. The retained sequence is limited to the CDR3, 39 bases, with the frame set at the first base. The sample's time point label, decoded: patch test 1, 2 weeks after DPC sensitization. The treatment or condition label here, explained by the study, means: therapeutic diphenylcyclopropenone sensitization with weekly scalp DPC. At every patch-test visit, the blood draw took place before the patch test was put on. Patients were considered eligible if aged 18 to 70, diagnosed with alopecia and deemed suitable for DPC therapy, and patients were excluded if pregnant. Unfractionated whole blood was collected in Tempus Blood RNA tubes, and total RNA was extracted from that blood.

The library was produced with RACE. Reads for this sample came from a NextSeq 500. During library preparation, unique molecular identifiers were attached to individual cDNA molecules so that TCRs could be counted in a quantitative, reproducible way. For every blood RNA sample, sequencing covered both the TCR alpha and TCR beta chains. Per the source publication's procedure: Samples had a median of roughly 87,000 TCRs, with a range from roughly 20,000 to 690,600. The Decombinator software suite was used to annotate the V, J and CDR3 of the TCR reads. For the PS versus PT1 abundance plots, all samples were subsampled to the same number of TCRs (28,000). TCRs were defined as expanded if absent before sensitization and observed at least eight times at the 2-week time point. The public reads were run again by TCRdb, first through fastp at Q25 and then through MiXCR, and only productive beta chains were kept. Each CDR3 protein appears once, grouped with its most common genes and DNA. Clone size and V and J calls follow TCRdb, not the original study. The sample table records roughly 200,000 distinct CDR3 sequences; around 20% of these occur just once. The ten largest clones capture about 6.7% of the sample.

Rearrangement joined TRBV9 to TRBJ1-6, with the D gene uncertain. The sequence was collected from a woman aged 50 to 60 with alopecia areata. Some clones in this sample may be carry-over from other donors' samples. Material: whole blood, obtained in connection with sensitization to the hapten diphenylcyclopropenone (DPC). The DNA sequence follows: TGTGCCAGCAGCGTAAGGAGGGATTCACCCCTCCACTTT. Translated, this is CASSVRRDSPLHF.